Shown below are 8 T cell receptor beta chains from a single sample sequenced in a study of long-term antiretroviral therapy in people with HIV. The authors ran the immunoSEQ assay, v3.0, at survey level. Sequencing was performed with immunoSEQ multiplex PCR; in TCRdb, only in-frame clones are kept and a portion is missing. The repertoire has 25,000 or so clones, around 83% of them found once; the top ten carry 3.6%. This sample comprised unsorted PBMCs, obtained 1.9 years after starting antiretroviral therapy. The receptors derive from a woman aged 25 to 45 with HIV.

The gene calls are TRBV9 and TRBJ1-1, with TRBD1 matching over 8 bases. Germline values: CDR1 SGDLS, CDR2 YYNGEE. With 4 bases clipped from V and 4 bases from J, the junction kept 6 bases outside the gene matches. The CDR3 has 14 residues. Written as DNA, the CDR3 is TGTGCCAGCAGCCTAGGACAGGGTGGCACTGAAGCTTTCTTT. It encodes CASSLGQGGTEAFF.

This chain joins TRBV29-1 and TRBJ1-5, with D maybe TRBD1 (5 bases). This CDR3 contains 13 residues. V was cut by 5 bases and J by 9 bases, with 17 bases left in between. CDR1 and CDR2 from the germline V gene are SQVTM and ANQGSEA. DNA for the CDR3: TGCAGCGTTAGGGACGGCACGGATGTGCCCCAGCATTTT. It yields the protein CSVRDGTDVPQHF.

The chain is built from TRBV6-6 and TRBJ2-7, with a tentative D call TRBD1 (6 bases). The CDR3 is made up of 15 amino acids. The V and J ends lost 6 bases and 2 bases respectively, with 17 bases between them. CDR1 is MNHNY and CDR2 is SVGAGI in the germline V gene (reference sequence). The CDR3 DNA sequence: TGTGCCAGCAGCCCAATCCAGACAGGAACCTACGAGCAGTACGTC. Amino acids: CASSPIQTGTYEQYV.

This clone occurred a few times. The J gene is TRBJ1-2, the V gene TRBV2; D unclear. The CDR3 consists of 13 residues. Trimming pared 3 bases from V and 8 bases from J, leaving 13 bases between. The germline V gene encodes CDR1 SNHLY and CDR2 FYNNEI. CDR3 protein: CASSENPVGGYTF. The CDR3 DNA reads as TGTGCCAGCAGTGAGAACCCTGTTGGCGGCTACACCTTC.

This clone appeared a single time. The chain joins TRBV2 to TRBJ2-7; unclear D gene. The V gene lost 3 bases and the J gene lost 8 bases, with 8 bases spanning the gap. Germline CDR1 SNHLY, CDR2 FYNNEI. This CDR3 spans 11 amino acids. CDR3 in amino acids: CASSDIAQQYF. CDR3 sequence (DNA): TGTGCCAGCAGTGATATAGCCCAGCAGTACTTC.

The chain uses TRBV7-9 and TRBJ2-2; D uncertain. The CDR3 is made up of 13 amino acids. CDR1 is SEHNR and CDR2 is FQNEAQ in the germline V gene (reference sequence). V was shortened by 2 bases and J by 7 bases, with 8 bases between the two germline ends. The CDR3 coding sequence is TGTGCCAGCAGCTTACCTCCCAACGGGGAGCTGTTTTTT. It specifies CASSLPPNGELFF.

This clone appeared a single time. CDR3 in amino acids: CASSPQSSQGGEAFF. The CDR3 DNA reads TGTGCCAGCAGCCCACAATCCTCACAAGGGGGGGAAGCTTTCTTT. The rearrangement links TRBV6-1 to TRBJ1-1, with D perhaps TRBD1 (6 bases). Germline assignment: CDR1 MNHNS and CDR2 SASEGT. Trimming left V 6 bases short and J 8 bases short, with 22 bases between. The CDR3 extends over 15 amino acids.

As to this clone: Within the sample, other DNA sequences also encode this same CDR3. This chain connects TRBV5-1 to TRBJ2-7, with 7 bases aligning to TRBD2. The CDR3 consists of 13 residues. Trimming removed 4 bases from V and 2 bases from J; junction bases left unmatched: 3. Germline CDR1 is SGHRS and CDR2 is YFSETQ. CDR3 DNA: TGCGCCAGCAGCCCCGGGACTACCTACGAGCAGTACTTC. Translation: CASSPGTTYEQYF. Complete variable domain (other parts from reference TRBV5-1 and TRBJ2-7): KAGVTQTPRYLIKTRGQQVTLSCSPISGHRSVSWYQQTPGQGLQFLFEYFSETQRNKGNFPGRFSGRQFSNSRSEMNVSTLELGDSALYLCASSPGTTYEQYFGPGTRLTVT.